Sequencing of this T cell receptor (beta chain) was carried out in a study of cytomegalovirus exposure and HLA in healthy donors. Per germline, CDR1 GTSNPN and CDR2 SVGIG (reference sequence). Trimming pared 4 bases from V and 4 bases from J, leaving 10 bases between. The CDR3 is made up of 12 amino acids. 60 Vbeta and 13 Jbeta primers were used in PCR. Using immunoSEQ multiplex PCR, the repertoire was profiled, and TCRdb retains in-frame clones only, with some absent. The sample has about 160,000 clones, roughly 80% seen once. There are a few counts of this clone. The V gene is TRBV30, the J gene TRBJ1-1; D not resolved. Sequencing was done on a sample of PBMCs. The receptor was isolated from a man in his late teens or twenties in good health and CMV-seronegative. The CDR3 DNA follows: TGTGCCTGGAACGCGCATTCCACTGAAGCTTTCTTT. This codes for CAWNAHSTEAFF.